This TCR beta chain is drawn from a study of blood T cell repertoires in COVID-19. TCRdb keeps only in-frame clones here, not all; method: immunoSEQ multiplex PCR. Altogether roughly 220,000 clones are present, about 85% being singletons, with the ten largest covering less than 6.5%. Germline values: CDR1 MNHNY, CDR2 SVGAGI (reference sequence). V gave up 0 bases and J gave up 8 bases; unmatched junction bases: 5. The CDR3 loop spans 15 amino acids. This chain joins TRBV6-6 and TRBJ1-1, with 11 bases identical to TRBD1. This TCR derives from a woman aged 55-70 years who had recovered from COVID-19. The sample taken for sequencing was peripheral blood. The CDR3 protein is CASSYSDRGRGEAFF. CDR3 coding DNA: TGTGCCAGCAGTTACTCGGACAGGGGGCGAGGGGAAGCTTTCTTT.